The source of this TCR beta chain is a study of tissue T cells after allogeneic stem cell transplantation. Germline CDR1 SGHAT, CDR2 FQDESV (reference sequence). CDR3 length: 16 amino acids. Germline trimming cut 2 bases from V and 6 bases from J; bases unmatched to any gene: 9. Only one count was recorded for this clone. Clones were read by immunoSEQ multiplex PCR, and TCRdb kept only the in-frame ones, dropping some. The sample contains 25,000 to 30,000 clones, roughly 89% of which appear only once. The sample here was blood, taken before transplantation. The sequence was obtained from a male donor aged 60 or over who later had graft-versus-host disease after an allogeneic stem cell transplant. The gene calls are TRBV11-1 and TRBJ2-1, with TRBD2 matching over 8 bases. The chain's CDR3 is CASSLLPGLGINEQFF. The DNA for the CDR3 is TGTGCCAGCAGCTTACTCCCGGGACTAGGGATCAATGAGCAGTTCTTC.